Listed below are T cell receptor beta chains from one sample, sequenced in a study of memory CD4+ T cells and cytomegalovirus serostatus. Sequencing was performed with immunoSEQ multiplex PCR; in TCRdb, only in-frame clones are kept and a portion is missing. The top ten hold more than 0.8% of the sample, which has 25,000 to 30,000 clones, 60% to 80% seen once. Sequenced material: memory CD4+ T cells from blood. Receptors were obtained from an adult in good health and CMV-seronegative. Both conserved end residues are part of each CDR3. Each record gives: D gene, clone size, V gene, J gene, CDR3 protein, CDR3 DNA. A D gene is named only where the DNA matches it firmly. Not all rows give a size; the values are once, few, many and, for expanded clones, a class.

NA	NA	TRBV6-4	TRBJ1-6	CASSEQDNSPLHF	TGTGCCAGCAGTGAACAGGATAATTCACCCCTCCACTTT
NA	NA	TRBV25-1	TRBJ1-4	CASSDRQATPTNEKLFF	TGTGCCAGCAGTGATCGACAGGCGACCCCAACTAATGAAAAACTGTTTTTT
NA	NA	TRBV7-9	TRBJ2-7	CASSFSGGSYEQYF	TGTGCCAGCAGCTTCTCAGGGGGGAGCTACGAGCAGTACTTC
NA	NA	TRBV10-2	TRBJ2-1	CASKSGSASYNEQFF	TGCGCCAGCAAGTCGGGCTCGGCCTCCTACAATGAGCAGTTCTTC
TRBD1	few	TRBV27	TRBJ1-1	CASSWGQGVTEAFF	TGTGCCAGCAGTTGGGGACAGGGGGTCACTGAAGCTTTCTTT
NA	once	TRBV7-3	TRBJ2-3	CASSLSPTDTDTQYF	TGTGCCAGCAGCTTAAGCCCGACAGACACAGATACGCAGTATTTT
NA	once	TRBV18	TRBJ2-3	CASSPHRVDTQYF	TGTGCCAGCTCACCCCACAGGGTGGATACGCAGTATTTT
NA	NA	TRBV28	TRBJ2-7	CASTSNYEQYF	TGTGCCAGCACTTCGAACTACGAGCAGTACTTC
TRBD1	NA	TRBV9	TRBJ1-4	CASSSGGTRGYEKLFF	TGTGCCAGCAGTTCAGGGGGGACTAGGGGATATGAAAAACTGTTTTTT
NA	NA	TRBV7-2	TRBJ2-3	CASSLEGRTDTQYF	TGTGCCAGCAGCTTAGAAGGGAGGACAGATACGCAGTATTTT
TRBD1	NA	TRBV6-6	TRBJ1-2	CASSYGQGAYGYTF	TGTGCCAGCAGTTACGGACAGGGGGCCTATGGCTACACCTTC
NA	NA	TRBV7-9	TRBJ1-2	CASGSYGYTF	TGTGCCTCCGGCTCCTATGGCTACACCTTC
NA	NA	TRBV7-9	TRBJ1-6	CASSLGIERNSPLHF	TGTGCCAGCAGCTTAGGGATTGAGCGTAATTCACCCCTCCACTTT
NA	NA	TRBV5-1	TRBJ1-6	CASSLGQGMSNSPLHF	TGCGCCAGCAGCTTGGGGCAGGGGATGAGTAATTCACCCCTCCACTTT
TRBD2	NA	TRBV11-2	TRBJ2-7	CASSSQPGLVDEQYF	TGTGCCAGCAGCTCCCAACCGGGACTAGTGGACGAGCAGTACTTC
NA	NA	TRBV5-1	TRBJ2-2	CASSFGGTNTGELFF	TGCGCCAGCAGCTTCGGCGGGACGAACACCGGGGAGCTGTTTTTT
TRBD1	NA	TRBV4-3	TRBJ1-2	CASSLLTGGNGYTF	TGCGCCAGCAGCCTCCTGACAGGGGGCAATGGCTACACCTTC
TRBD1	NA	TRBV27	TRBJ1-3	CASRRQGADSGNTIYF	TGTGCCAGCAGGCGACAGGGGGCTGACTCTGGAAACACCATATATTTT
NA	NA	TRBV7-6	TRBJ1-4	CASSLEKKLFF	TGTGCCAGCAGCTTAGAAAAAAAACTGTTTTTT
NA	once	TRBV27	TRBJ2-7	CASSGIIQYF	TGTGCCAGCTCCGGAATTATCCAGTACTTC
NA	NA	TRBV9	TRBJ2-1	CASSVTGQSSYNEQFF	TGTGCCAGCAGCGTTACGGGACAAAGCTCCTACAATGAGCAGTTCTTC
NA	few	TRBV11-1	TRBJ2-2	CASSLAVSFNTGELFF	TGTGCCAGCAGCTTAGCAGTTAGCTTTAACACCGGGGAGCTGTTTTTT
NA	NA	TRBV10-2	TRBJ2-3	CASRSSTDTQYF	TGCGCCAGCAGGTCTAGCACAGATACGCAGTATTTT
NA	NA	TRBV7-9	TRBJ1-1	CASSLDSERTEAFF	TGTGCCAGCAGCTTAGACAGTGAGAGAACTGAAGCTTTCTTT
NA	NA	TRBV2	TRBJ2-7	CASMGDTSSYEQYF	TGTGCCAGCATGGGGGACACGAGCTCCTACGAGCAGTACTTC
TRBD1	NA	TRBV7-2	TRBJ2-7	CASSLGLNRGGEQYF	TGTGCCAGCAGCTTAGGCCTTAACAGGGGCGGCGAGCAGTACTTC
TRBD1	NA	TRBV5-4	TRBJ1-1	CASSWTGGGTEAFF	TGTGCCAGCAGCTGGACAGGGGGTGGCACTGAAGCTTTCTTT
NA	few	TRBV18	TRBJ1-1	CASSPLQEGTEAFF	TGTGCCAGCTCACCTCTCCAAGAGGGCACTGAAGCTTTCTTT
TRBD2	NA	TRBV7-3	TRBJ2-3	CASSLGSGGDTQYF	TGTGCCAGCAGCTTGGGTAGCGGGGGTGATACGCAGTATTTT
NA	NA	TRBV4-2	TRBJ2-3	CASSLRQGGDTQYF	TGTGCCAGCAGCCTAAGACAGGGAGGGGATACGCAGTATTTT
NA	NA	TRBV7-9	TRBJ1-1	CASSLRSEAFF	TGTGCCAGCAGCTTAAGGAGTGAAGCTTTCTTT
TRBD1	NA	TRBV11-2	TRBJ1-5	CASSWTGSQPQHF	TGTGCCAGCAGCTGGACAGGGAGCCAGCCCCAGCATTTT
TRBD1	NA	TRBV4-1	TRBJ1-4	CASSQDDRVNEKLFF	TGCGCCAGCAGCCAAGATGACAGGGTAAATGAAAAACTGTTTTTT
NA	NA	TRBV28	TRBJ2-1	CASSWTYNEQFF	TGTGCCAGCAGTTGGACGTACAATGAGCAGTTCTTC
NA	NA	TRBV7-2	TRBJ2-7	CASSSPGSYEQYF	TGTGCCAGCAGCTCTCCGGGCTCCTACGAGCAGTACTTC
NA	NA	TRBV7-9	TRBJ2-7	CASSSQGYEQYF	TGTGCCAGCAGCTCTCAGGGGTACGAGCAGTACTTC
TRBD2	NA	TRBV5-4	TRBJ2-3	CASSLPTSGADTQYF	TGTGCCAGCAGCCTCCCGACTAGCGGGGCAGATACGCAGTATTTT
NA	NA	TRBV5-1	TRBJ2-7	CASSLALQGYEQYF	TGCGCCAGCAGCTTGGCTCTACAGGGCTACGAGCAGTACTTC
NA	NA	TRBV30	TRBJ1-2	CAWSPGGATGYTF	TGTGCCTGGAGTCCCGGGGGGGCGACCGGCTACACCTTC
NA	NA	TRBV6-1	TRBJ1-5	CASRTIHNQPQHF	TGTGCCAGCAGGACCATACACAATCAGCCCCAGCATTTT
TRBD1	once	TRBV7-8	TRBJ1-5	CASSPRQGGDQPQHF	TGTGCCAGCAGCCCCAGACAGGGTGGGGATCAGCCCCAGCATTTT
NA	NA	TRBV19	TRBJ2-1	CASSASNTYNEQFF	TGTGCCAGTAGCGCGTCAAATACCTACAATGAGCAGTTCTTC
NA	NA	TRBV6-5	TRBJ1-4	CASSKDYANEKLFF	TGTGCCAGCAGCAAGGACTACGCTAATGAAAAACTGTTTTTT
TRBD2	once	TRBV10-3	TRBJ2-3	CAISEPGVAGDTQYF	TGTGCCATCAGTGAGCCCGGGGTAGCGGGGGATACGCAGTATTTT
NA	NA	TRBV5-4	TRBJ2-1	CASGDSSYNEQFF	TGTGCCAGCGGCGATAGCTCCTACAATGAGCAGTTCTTC
NA	NA	TRBV10-3	TRBJ2-2	CAISDWASGELFF	TGTGCCATCAGTGATTGGGCCTCCGGGGAGCTGTTTTTT